This T cell receptor beta chain stems from a study of lymphopenia after photon versus proton radiotherapy. Broader study findings: After lymphocyte nadir, photon-treated repertoires showed oligoclonal expansion, especially CD8+ Temra. Authors raise, but do not show, better survival with proton therapy. Post-nadir TCR diversity decline inversely tracked overall survival among those who died. Under photons, naive T cells and diversity fell while effector/memory populations rose.

Clones were read by immunoSEQ multiplex PCR, and TCRdb kept only the in-frame ones, dropping some. Of tens of thousands of clones listed, over 65% are singletons. V shed 3 bases and J 6 bases; nucleotides not matched to a gene: 9. Germline CDR1 reads MGHRA; CDR2 reads YSYEKL. The CDR3 covers 15 residues. This clone was recorded a few times. Antigen: not known. The material sequenced was peripheral blood, taken from a patient treated with photon-based radiotherapy. The rearrangement uses TRBV4-1 and TRBJ2-7, with 9 bases matching TRBD2. The TCR originated in a man aged 50 or older with gastric cancer. The CDR3 spells CASSQGLATLSEQYF. CDR3 nucleotides: TGCGCCAGCAGCCAGGGACTAGCCACCCTCTCCGAGCAGTACTTC.